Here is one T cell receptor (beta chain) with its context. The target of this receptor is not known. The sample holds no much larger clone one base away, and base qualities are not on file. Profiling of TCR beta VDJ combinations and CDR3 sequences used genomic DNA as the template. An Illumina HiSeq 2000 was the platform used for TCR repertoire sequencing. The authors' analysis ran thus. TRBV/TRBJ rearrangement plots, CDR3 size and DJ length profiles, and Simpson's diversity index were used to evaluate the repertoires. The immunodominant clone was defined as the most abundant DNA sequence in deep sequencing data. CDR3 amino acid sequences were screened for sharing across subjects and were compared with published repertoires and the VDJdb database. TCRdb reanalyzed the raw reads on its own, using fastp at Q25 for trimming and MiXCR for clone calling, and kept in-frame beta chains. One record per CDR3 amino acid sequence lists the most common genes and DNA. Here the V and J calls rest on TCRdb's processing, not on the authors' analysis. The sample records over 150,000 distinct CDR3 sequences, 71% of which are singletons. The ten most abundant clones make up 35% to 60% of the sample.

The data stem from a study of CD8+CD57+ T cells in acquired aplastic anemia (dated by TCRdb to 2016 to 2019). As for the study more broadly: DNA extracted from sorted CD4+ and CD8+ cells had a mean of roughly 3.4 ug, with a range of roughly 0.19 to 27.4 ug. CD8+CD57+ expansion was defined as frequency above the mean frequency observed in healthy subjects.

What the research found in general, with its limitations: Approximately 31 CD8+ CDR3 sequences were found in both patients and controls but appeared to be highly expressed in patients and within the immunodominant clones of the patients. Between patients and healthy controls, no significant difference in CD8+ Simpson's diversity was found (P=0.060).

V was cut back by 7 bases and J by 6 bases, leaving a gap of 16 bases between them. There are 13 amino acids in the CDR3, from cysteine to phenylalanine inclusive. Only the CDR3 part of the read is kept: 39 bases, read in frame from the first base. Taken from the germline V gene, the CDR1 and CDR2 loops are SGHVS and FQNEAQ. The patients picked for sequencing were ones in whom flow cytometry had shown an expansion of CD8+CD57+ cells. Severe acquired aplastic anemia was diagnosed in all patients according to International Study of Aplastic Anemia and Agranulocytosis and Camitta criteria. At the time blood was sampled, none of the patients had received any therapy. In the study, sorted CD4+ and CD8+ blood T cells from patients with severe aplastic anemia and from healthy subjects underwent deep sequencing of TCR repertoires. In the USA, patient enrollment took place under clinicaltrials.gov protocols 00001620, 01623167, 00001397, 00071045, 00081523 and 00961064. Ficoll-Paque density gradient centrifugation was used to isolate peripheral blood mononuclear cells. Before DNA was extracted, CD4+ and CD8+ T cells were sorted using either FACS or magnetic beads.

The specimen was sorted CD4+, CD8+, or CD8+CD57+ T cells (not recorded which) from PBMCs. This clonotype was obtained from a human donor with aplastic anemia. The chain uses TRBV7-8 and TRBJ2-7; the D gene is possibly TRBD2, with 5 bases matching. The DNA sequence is TGTGCCAGCACCTTGCGGCGAGGGAGCGAGCAGTACTTC. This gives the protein CASTLRRGSEQYF. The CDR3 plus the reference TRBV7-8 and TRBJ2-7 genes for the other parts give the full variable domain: GAGVSQSPRYKVAKRGQDVALRCDPISGHVSLFWYQQALGQGPEFLTYFQNEAQLDKSGLPSDRFFAERPEGSVSTLKIQRTQQEDSAVYLCASTLRRGSEQYFGPGTRLTVT.